Below, one TCR beta chain is given with its context. This record belongs to a study of shared clonotypes between healthy human individuals. Measured with immunoSEQ multiplex PCR; TCRdb has only the in-frame clones, and not every one. Of approximately 320,000 clones listed, approximately 74% were seen once; the top ten hold about a tenth. This clonotype was sampled from a man younger than 45 in good health. The sample comprised memory CD4+ T cells sorted from blood. Noted subset: CD45RA-negative fraction.

CDR3 amino acids: CASSGPPGATTGDTQYF. DNA for the CDR3: TGTGCCAGTAGTGGACCCCCGGGGGCTACCACTGGGGATACGCAGTATTTT. The chain combines TRBV19 with TRBJ2-3; either TRBD1 or TRBD2 may supply D (6 bases each). This CDR3 is built from 17 residues. Trimming removed 5 bases from V and 6 bases from J, with 24 bases in between. Germline CDR1 reads LNHDA; CDR2 reads SQIVND (reference sequence). Looking up the rest from reference TRBV19 and TRBJ2-3 gives the full variable domain: DGGITQSPKYLFRKEGQNVTLSCEQNLNHDAMYWYRQDPGQGLRLIYYSQIVNDFQKGDIAEGYSVSREKKESFPLTVTSAQKNPTAFYLCASSGPPGATTGDTQYFGPGTRLTVL.